This TCR beta chain came from a study of PD-1 blockade in classical Hodgkin lymphoma. The data were produced by immunoSEQ multiplex PCR, yet TCRdb's version contains in-frame clones alone and is incomplete. The sample contains approximately 29,000 clones, approximately 80% of which appear only once. Time point defined: cycle 4 day 1 (C4D1), after 6 weeks of nivolumab. Every patient had relapsed following autologous stem cell transplantation, and cohorts differed in brentuximab vedotin exposure. Best response was recorded as complete response, partial response or progressive disease. As to this clone: As yet, its antigen is unknown.

Regarding the study as a whole: Those starting nivolumab under 1 year post-ASCT were excluded. Repertoires differed for reasons still undefined, possibly disease activity or prior therapy.

Germline V gives CDR1 LGHNA, CDR2 YNFKEQ. The CDR3 contains 19 residues. Trimming left V 0 bases short and J 1 base short, with 19 bases between. This chain joins TRBV4-2 and TRBJ2-4, with D possibly being TRBD2 (6 bases). The receptor's source is a human donor with classical Hodgkin lymphoma. Sample: peripheral blood mononuclear cells (PBMCs), taken before the fourth cycle of nivolumab. CDR3 nucleotides: TGTGCCAGCAGCCAAGAATCGGGCGGGGCTTCGGCGGCCAAAAACATTCAGTACTTC. It codes for CASSQESGGASAAKNIQYF.